This note documents a single T cell receptor beta chain sequence. This specimen comes from a study of T cell repertoires in cytomegalovirus infection. TCRdb re-called the reads through MiXCR, storing one row per CDR3 protein. This table has 450,000 to 650,000 distinct CDR3 sequences, around 27% appearing once. The CDR3 spans 15 residues. Germline values: CDR1 LNHDA, CDR2 SQIVND (reference sequence). Unmatched junction bases numbered 5, after V lost 1 base and J lost 7 bases. V and J are TRBV19 and TRBJ1-5; 9 positions agree with TRBD1. The sequence derives from a human donor in good health (CMV status not recorded). Some clones in this sample may be carry-over from other donors' samples. Specimen: PBMCs. In nucleotides, the CDR3 is TGTGCCAGTAGTATAGCTGGGACAGGGATCCAGCCCCAGCATTTT. Its translation: CASSIAGTGIQPQHF.